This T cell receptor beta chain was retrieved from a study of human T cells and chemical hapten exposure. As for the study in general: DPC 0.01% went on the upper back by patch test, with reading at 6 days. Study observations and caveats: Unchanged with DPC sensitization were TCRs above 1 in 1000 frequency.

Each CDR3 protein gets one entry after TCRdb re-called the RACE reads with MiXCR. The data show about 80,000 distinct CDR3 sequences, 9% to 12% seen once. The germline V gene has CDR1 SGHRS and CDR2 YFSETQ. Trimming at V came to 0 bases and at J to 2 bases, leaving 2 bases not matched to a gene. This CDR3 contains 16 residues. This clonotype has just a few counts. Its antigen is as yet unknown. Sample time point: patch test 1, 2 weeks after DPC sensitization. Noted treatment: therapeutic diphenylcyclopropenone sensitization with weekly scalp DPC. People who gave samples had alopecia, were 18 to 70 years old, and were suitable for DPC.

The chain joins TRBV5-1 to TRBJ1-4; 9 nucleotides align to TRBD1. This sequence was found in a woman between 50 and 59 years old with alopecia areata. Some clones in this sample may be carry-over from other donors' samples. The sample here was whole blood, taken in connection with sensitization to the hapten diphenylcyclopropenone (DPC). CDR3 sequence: CASSLDGQGTNEKLFF. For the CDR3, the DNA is TGCGCCAGCAGCTTGGACGGACAGGGGACTAATGAAAAACTGTTTTTT. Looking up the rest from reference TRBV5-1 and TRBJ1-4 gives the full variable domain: KAGVTQTPRYLIKTRGQQVTLSCSPISGHRSVSWYQQTPGQGLQFLFEYFSETQRNKGNFPGRFSGRQFSNSRSEMNVSTLELGDSALYLCASSLDGQGTNEKLFFGSGTQLSVL.